Each of the 25 T cell receptor beta chains below was sequenced from the same sample in a study of PD-L1 blockade in urothelial cancer. The data were produced by immunoSEQ multiplex PCR, yet TCRdb's version contains in-frame clones alone and is incomplete. The sample has more than 65,000 clones; 87% are singletons. Sequenced here: PBMCs, sampled around atezolizumab (anti-PD-L1) treatment. Receptor source: a woman aged 70-85 years with urothelial cancer.

The chain joins TRBV9 to TRBJ1-3, with 7 bases identical to TRBD1. With V trimmed by 5 bases and J by 0 bases, 14 bases remained unmatched. This CDR3 has 18 amino acids. Germline loops: CDR1 SGDLS, CDR2 YYNGEE. The CDR3 nucleotides are TGTGCCAGCAGTGTGAGGGGGGACAGTGGGCCCTCTGGAAACACCATATATTTT. It is translated as CASSVRGDSGPSGNTIYF.

The rearrangement links TRBV28 to TRBJ1-3; 7 positions match TRBD1. Germline-derived CDR1 and CDR2 are MDHEN and SYDVKM. J was trimmed by 0 bases and V by 6 bases; bases with no gene match: 11. CDR3 length equals 17 residues. The chain's CDR3 is CASSPRRTGTSGNTIYF. The CDR3 DNA reads as TGTGCCAGCAGCCCCCGACGGACAGGAACCTCTGGAAACACCATATATTTT. Looking up the rest from reference TRBV28 and TRBJ1-3 gives the full variable domain: DVKVTQSSRYLVKRTGEKVFLECVQDMDHENMFWYRQDPGLGLRLIYFSYDVKMKEKGDIPEGYSVSREKKERFSLILESASTNQTSMYLCASSPRRTGTSGNTIYFGEGSWLTVV.

This clone was recorded once. The chain carries TRBV10-2 and TRBJ2-5; 7 bases map to TRBD1. This CDR3 has 14 residues. Trimming at V came to 4 bases and at J to 1 base, leaving 3 bases not matched to a gene. Germline V gene data show CDR1 as WSHSY and CDR2 as SAAADI. CDR3 sequence: CASSARDSQETQYF. The CDR3 DNA is TGCGCCAGCAGTGCCCGGGACAGCCAAGAGACCCAGTACTTC.

The chain couples TRBV27 to TRBJ2-7; TRBD2 matches 9 bases. The CDR3 sequence is 18 residues long. With V trimmed by 4 bases and J by 0 bases, 13 bases remained unmatched. Germline V gene sequence: CDR1 MNHEY, CDR2 SMNVEV (reference sequence). The CDR3 nucleotides read TGTGCCAGCAGTTCCCGGGGACGAGAAGCGGGGGGCTCCTACGAGCAGTACTTC. This codes for CASSSRGREAGGSYEQYF.

V gene TRBV29-1 combines with J gene TRBJ2-7; the match to TRBD2 covers 7 bases. The trim removed 4 bases at V and 1 base at J, leaving 7 bases unmatched. This CDR3 has 14 amino acids. The V gene's germline CDR1 is SQVTM and CDR2 ANQGSEA. CDR3 nucleotides: TGCAGCGTTGTTTACCTAGCGGAGTCCTACGAGCAGTACTTC. Translated, it gives CSVVYLAESYEQYF.

The chain has TRBV29-1 and TRBJ1-2; possibly TRBD1 for D (6 bases). Trimming removed 6 bases at V and 0 bases at J, with 11 bases between. CDR3 length: 13 residues. CDR1 is SQVTM and CDR2 is ANQGSEA in the germline V gene. In nucleotides, the CDR3 is TGCAGCGTACGAAACAGGGCTAACTATGGCTACACCTTC. Translation gives CSVRNRANYGYTF.

The V gene is TRBV2, the J gene TRBJ1-2, with 8 positions matching TRBD1. The CDR3 extends over 14 amino acids. The J segment lost 2 bases and the V segment lost 3 bases, leaving 2 bases of the junction unmatched. CDR1 SNHLY and CDR2 FYNNEI come from the germline V gene. In DNA form, the CDR3 reads TGTGCCAGCAGTGAGACAGGGGCGAACTATGGCTACACCTTC. Translation: CASSETGANYGYTF.

This clone was recorded only once. The chain combines TRBV5-4 with TRBJ2-5; 9 nucleotides align to TRBD2. The CDR3 is 17 residues long. Germline V gene sequence: CDR1 SGHNT, CDR2 YYREEE (reference sequence). After removal of 0 bases from V and 4 bases from J, the junction contained 10 bases not matched to a gene. This CDR3 reads CASSLVYGGGASETQYF. The CDR3 coding sequence is TGTGCCAGCAGCTTGGTTTATGGCGGGGGGGCGTCAGAGACCCAGTACTTC.

This chain joins TRBV7-8 and TRBJ1-2; 7 positions agree with TRBD1. Germline values: CDR1 SGHVS, CDR2 FQNEAQ. V gave up 6 bases and J gave up 8 bases; unmatched junction bases: 12. CDR3 length: 14 residues. CDR3 in amino acids: CASSPKGGLRGYTF. In nucleotides, the CDR3 is TGTGCCAGCAGTCCCAAAGGGGGCTTGAGGGGCTACACCTTC.

This clone was detected once. This rearrangement joins TRBV4-1 to TRBJ2-7, with D possibly TRBD2 on 5 matching bases. The CDR3 consists of 15 residues. CDR1 MGHRA and CDR2 YSYEKL come from the germline V gene. V was trimmed by 1 base and J by 4 bases, leaving 14 bases between them. CDR3 coding DNA: TGCGCCAGCAGCCAAGGTGGGCTAGCCCAGTACGAGCAGTACTTC. It codes for CASSQGGLAQYEQYF.

This clone was found a few times. The V and J genes are TRBV18 and TRBJ2-2; weak D call: TRBD1 (5 bases). Germline CDR1 KGHSH, CDR2 LQKENI. This CDR3 comprises 16 residues. Trimming cost V 0 bases and J 1 base, with 9 bases left between them. The CDR3: CASSPPTGQNTGELFF. CDR3 nucleotides: TGTGCCAGCTCACCACCTACAGGCCAGAACACCGGGGAGCTGTTTTTT.

This clone occurred a few times. The chain carries TRBV28 and TRBJ1-2, with 7 bases aligning to TRBD1. Trimming took 8 bases from V and 8 from J; bases not matched to a gene: 14. The CDR3 consists of 14 residues. CDR1 and CDR2 (germline): MDHEN, SYDVKM. CDR3 nucleotides: TGTGCCAGCGGCGGTCCACAGGGGATAAGGGGCTACACCTTC. Translation gives CASGGPQGIRGYTF.

This clone was seen a single time. V gene TRBV7-2 combines with J gene TRBJ1-1; D is uncertain. V was shortened by 2 bases and J by 5 bases, with 12 bases between the two germline ends. The CDR3 has 14 amino acids. Germline V CDR1 and CDR2: SGHTA, FQGNSA. CDR3 bases: TGTGCCAGCAGCTTAAGTATCCGGAGGACTGAAGCTTTCTTT. Its protein product is CASSLSIRRTEAFF.

The chain links TRBV27 to TRBJ2-3; 9 nucleotides match TRBD1. Germline V gene sequence: CDR1 MNHEY, CDR2 SMNVEV (reference sequence). The CDR3 loop spans 16 amino acids. V shed 2 bases, J shed 0 bases, and the junction held 3 bases outside the gene matches. The CDR3: CASSLPGTGSTDTQYF. The CDR3 region has the DNA TGTGCCAGCAGTTTACCCGGGACAGGGAGCACAGATACGCAGTATTTT.

The chain links TRBV5-6 to TRBJ2-4; TRBD1 might be the D (6 bases). The V and J ends lost 4 bases and 9 bases respectively, with 11 bases between them. This CDR3 comprises 12 residues. The germline gives CDR1 SGHDT, CDR2 YYEEEE. The CDR3 bases are TGTGCCAGCAGCAGGGACATGGGCATTCAGTACTTC. As protein: CASSRDMGIQYF.

This clone was detected once. The genes are TRBV6-1 and TRBJ2-3, with D possibly TRBD2 on 5 matching bases. Germline CDR1 is MNHNS and CDR2 is SASEGT. The V end lost 3 bases, the J end lost 4 bases, and 11 bases lay between the germline ends. This CDR3 is built from 14 residues. The CDR3 spells CASSDAAAADTQYF. The CDR3 coding sequence is TGTGCCAGCAGTGATGCTGCAGCGGCAGATACGCAGTATTTT.

The chain joins TRBV5-6 to TRBJ1-2; 8 bases line up with TRBD1. J lost 6 bases, V lost 4 bases, and 17 bases had no gene match. Germline CDR1 and CDR2: SGHDT and YYEEEE. The CDR3 has 17 residues. CDR3 sequence (DNA): TGTGCCAGCAGCCTCGGGGGTCCGACAGGGGTGATGAATGGCTACACCTTC. Its protein product is CASSLGGPTGVMNGYTF.

The J gene is TRBJ1-4, the V gene TRBV5-4; 9 bases fit TRBD1. CDR1 and CDR2 from the germline V gene are SGHNT and YYREEE (reference sequence). The CDR3 is 15 residues long. Trimming cost V 2 bases and J 8 bases; bases outside gene matches: 7. The chain's CDR3 is CASSLLQGAGEKLFF. The CDR3 bases are TGTGCCAGCAGCTTACTACAGGGGGCGGGAGAAAAACTGTTTTTT.

The chain carries TRBV2 and TRBJ2-1; 9 bases are shared with TRBD2. V lost 5 bases, J lost 5 bases, and 7 bases stayed unmatched. Per the germline V gene, CDR1 is SNHLY and CDR2 is FYNNEI. This CDR3 region has 15 residues. The CDR3 loop is CASSMSGGTHNEQFF. In DNA, the CDR3 is TGTGCCAGCAGTATGAGCGGGGGGACCCACAATGAGCAGTTCTTC.

In this sample, this clone turned up a few times. The J gene is TRBJ1-2, the V gene TRBV7-9; D is possibly TRBD1 (5 bases). Trimming cost V 2 bases and J 7 bases, with 17 bases left between them. This CDR3 spans 15 amino acids. Germline V gives CDR1 SEHNR, CDR2 FQNEAQ (reference sequence). The DNA of the CDR3 is TGTGCCAGCAGCTTAAACCAGGGAAGGTGGTTTGGCTACACCTTC. It specifies CASSLNQGRWFGYTF.

The CDR3 DNA follows: TGCGCCAGCAGTGACCCCAGGGGAGGGGTTGATGAGCAGTTCTTC. Protein: CASSDPRGGVDEQFF. V usage is TRBV10-1 and J usage is TRBJ2-1; the D gene is possibly TRBD2 (7 bases). CDR3 length: 15 residues. Per germline, CDR1 WNHNN and CDR2 SYGVQD (reference sequence). Trimming stripped 3 bases from V and 8 bases from J, with 17 bases between.

This chain connects TRBV6-1 to TRBJ1-6; 8 bases fit TRBD1. Germline trimming cut 4 bases from V and 2 bases from J; bases unmatched to any gene: 7. CDR1 is MNHNS, CDR2 SASEGT, per germline. This CDR3 has 17 amino acids. CDR3 in DNA: TGTGCCAGCAGTGCGGGACAGGTGATTGCCTATAATTCACCCCTCCACTTT. Translating it yields CASSAGQVIAYNSPLHF.

This clone came up once. The chain employs TRBV28 and TRBJ2-7; D gene ambiguous. Germline V gene sequence: CDR1 MDHEN, CDR2 SYDVKM. This CDR3 spans 14 amino acids. Deletions cut 3 bases from V and 1 base from J, with 10 bases between. CDR3 protein: CASSLAGQSYEQYF. CDR3 nucleotide sequence: TGTGCCAGCAGTTTGGCAGGCCAGTCCTACGAGCAGTACTTC.

This sequence joins TRBV9 and TRBJ2-7; possibly TRBD1 for D (6 bases). The CDR3 length is 14 residues. CDR1 and CDR2 from the germline V gene are SGDLS and YYNGEE. V was cut by 0 bases and J by 3 bases, with 10 bases left in between. In DNA form, the CDR3 reads TGTGCCAGCAGCGTAGATCCAGGGGACTACGAGCAGTACTTC. Translated: CASSVDPGDYEQYF.

The J gene is TRBJ2-3, the V gene TRBV5-6; TRBD1 agrees at 10 bases. The J segment lost 2 bases and the V segment lost 5 bases, leaving 8 bases of the junction unmatched. This CDR3 spans 16 amino acids. Germline assignment: CDR1 SGHDT and CDR2 YYEEEE. CDR3 protein: CASSYDRGLDTDTQYF. In DNA, the CDR3 is TGTGCCAGCAGTTATGACAGGGGGCTTGACACAGATACGCAGTATTTT.